The clone carrying this T cell receptor beta chain was counted many times. As yet, its antigen is unknown. The data are from a study of T-cell reconstitution after alpha-beta-depleted transplantation in children. General study points: Several hundred rapidly expanded clones from non-depleted graft cells reportedly supplied alpha-beta T cells about two months post-transplant. After one year, T-cell counts and TCRbeta diversity mostly came from new T cells. Recipient T cells and thymic progenitors that survived gave rise to the high TCRbeta diversity observed at day 60 in some patients.

Molecular barcoding with unique molecular identifiers was used for the TCRbeta library. TCRdb recomputed calls from the PCR reads with MiXCR, one row per CDR3 protein. The repertoire holds about 440,000 distinct CDR3 sequences, with around two fifths as singletons. Per germline, CDR1 DFQATT and CDR2 SNEGSKA (reference sequence). Trimming took off 4 bases at V and 6 bases at J, with 13 bases between the two ends. This CDR3 spans 13 amino acids. The sequenced sample was PBMCs, obtained before TCRalphabeta/CD19-depleted stem cell transplant. The sequence derives from a girl under 10 years old with aplastic anemia, due to receive a stem cell transplant. V usage is TRBV20-1 and J usage is TRBJ2-1, with D hard to call. The CDR3 protein is CSAKVPRTNEQFF. CDR3 bases: TGCAGTGCTAAGGTCCCCCGGACCAATGAGCAGTTCTTC.